This is a list of T cell receptor beta chains from one sample in a study of cytomegalovirus exposure and HLA in healthy donors. TCRdb keeps only in-frame clones here, not all; method: immunoSEQ multiplex PCR. The data show 150,000 to 200,000 clones, around 80% seen once. Sequenced material: PBMCs. These receptors were taken from a woman under 40 in good health and CMV-seropositive. Each CDR3 is given with its conserved first and last residue. D genes are given only for firm matches. Not every row has a clone size; where given, it reads once, few, many or a size class.

size: -; D: TRBD1; J: TRBJ2-7; V: TRBV7-2; CDR3: CASSLAGQGIEQYF; DNA: TGTGCCAGCAGCTTAGCGGGACAGGGGATTGAGCAGTACTTC
size: -; D: -; J: TRBJ1-1; V: TRBV2; CDR3: CASSVEPLSGEAFF; DNA: TGTGCCAGCAGTGTGGAACCTCTCTCAGGTGAAGCTTTCTTT
size: -; D: -; J: TRBJ1-1; V: TRBV30; CDR3: CAWIRKGSRGLTEAFF; DNA: TGTGCCTGGATCAGGAAGGGCTCACGGGGTCTCACTGAAGCTTTCTTT
size: -; D: -; J: TRBJ2-3; V: TRBV5-5; CDR3: CASSLNPPQGFSTDTQYF; DNA: TGTGCCAGCAGCTTGAATCCTCCTCAGGGCTTTAGCACAGATACGCAGTATTTT
size: -; D: -; J: TRBJ2-7; V: TRBV28; CDR3: CASEDSSYEQYF; DNA: TGTGCCAGCGAGGACAGCTCCTACGAGCAGTACTTC
size: -; D: TRBD2; J: TRBJ2-1; V: TRBV10-3; CDR3: CAISEHSGNSYNEQFF; DNA: TGTGCCATCAGTGAACATAGCGGGAACTCCTACAATGAGCAGTTCTTC
size: -; D: -; J: TRBJ2-5; V: TRBV10-3; CDR3: CAISDRGVETQYF; DNA: TGTGCCATCAGTGATAGGGGCGTGGAGACCCAGTACTTC
size: -; D: -; J: TRBJ1-3; V: TRBV7-6; CDR3: CASSLYVGNTIYF; DNA: TGTGCCAGCAGCTTATATGTGGGAAACACCATATATTTT
size: few; D: TRBD2; J: TRBJ2-7; V: TRBV5-4; CDR3: CASSKGLAEAYEQYF; DNA: TGTGCCAGCAGCAAGGGACTAGCAGAGGCCTACGAGCAGTACTTC
size: -; D: TRBD2; J: TRBJ2-7; V: TRBV2; CDR3: CASNTGREGFYEQYF; DNA: TGTGCCAGCAATACGGGGCGGGAGGGATTCTACGAGCAGTACTTC
size: -; D: -; J: TRBJ2-6; V: TRBV11-3; CDR3: CASSLIAGPGGANVLTF; DNA: TGTGCCAGCAGCTTAATTGCGGGGCCCGGTGGGGCCAACGTCCTGACTTTC
size: -; D: -; J: TRBJ2-3; V: TRBV28; CDR3: CASLRELADTQYF; DNA: TGTGCCAGCTTGAGGGAGTTGGCAGATACGCAGTATTTT
size: -; D: -; J: TRBJ2-4; V: TRBV7-3; CDR3: CASSLGVNDIQYF; DNA: TGTGCCAGCAGCCTAGGGGTTAACGACATTCAGTACTTC
size: -; D: -; J: TRBJ2-2; V: TRBV6-1; CDR3: CASSEASGTGELFF; DNA: TGTGCCAGCAGTGAAGCGTCCGGGACCGGGGAGCTGTTTTTT
size: -; D: -; J: TRBJ2-7; V: TRBV7-9; CDR3: CASSFTYEQYF; DNA: TGTGCCAGCAGCTTTACCTACGAGCAGTACTTC
size: -; D: TRBD1; J: TRBJ2-5; V: TRBV6-1; CDR3: CASSIRTGQETQYF; DNA: TGTGCCAGCAGTATCCGGACAGGGCAAGAGACCCAGTACTTC
size: -; D: TRBD1; J: TRBJ2-7; V: TRBV6-5; CDR3: CASSRTGIYEQYF; DNA: TGTGCCAGCAGTCGGACAGGGATCTACGAGCAGTACTTC
size: -; D: TRBD2; J: TRBJ2-3; V: TRBV5-6; CDR3: CASSMGLASTDTQYF; DNA: TGTGCCAGCAGCATGGGACTAGCGAGCACAGATACGCAGTATTTT
size: few; D: TRBD1; J: TRBJ2-7; V: TRBV25-1; CDR3: CASSSTGTGGEQYF; DNA: TGTGCCAGCAGCTCCACCGGGACAGGTGGCGAGCAGTACTTC
size: -; D: -; J: TRBJ1-2; V: TRBV11-1; CDR3: CASSLRQGPLYGYTF; DNA: TGTGCCAGCAGCTTACGTCAGGGGCCCCTCTATGGCTACACCTTC
size: few; D: -; J: TRBJ2-7; V: TRBV28; CDR3: CASSSIYEQYF; DNA: TGTGCCAGCAGTTCTATCTACGAGCAGTACTTC
size: -; D: TRBD1; J: TRBJ1-1; V: TRBV28; CDR3: CASSFKTGGGTEAFF; DNA: TGTGCCAGCAGTTTTAAGACAGGGGGCGGCACTGAAGCTTTCTTT
size: once; D: -; J: TRBJ1-4; V: TRBV14; CDR3: CASSQDRVKLFF; DNA: TGTGCCAGCAGCCAAGACCGGGTAAAACTGTTTTTT
size: -; D: TRBD2; J: TRBJ2-3; V: TRBV10-3; CDR3: CAISERLAGDTQYF; DNA: TGTGCCATCAGTGAAAGACTAGCGGGAGATACGCAGTATTTT
size: -; D: TRBD1; J: TRBJ2-2; V: TRBV11-3; CDR3: CASSLDRQGASGELFF; DNA: TGTGCCAGCAGCTTAGATCGCCAGGGGGCCTCCGGGGAGCTGTTTTTT
size: -; D: -; J: TRBJ2-1; V: TRBV6-1; CDR3: CASRDRTVMFF; DNA: TGTGCCAGCAGAGACAGGACCGTGATGTTCTTC
size: -; D: -; J: TRBJ2-2; V: TRBV2; CDR3: CASNTGWSAGELFF; DNA: TGTGCCAGCAACACAGGTTGGTCGGCCGGGGAGCTGTTTTTT